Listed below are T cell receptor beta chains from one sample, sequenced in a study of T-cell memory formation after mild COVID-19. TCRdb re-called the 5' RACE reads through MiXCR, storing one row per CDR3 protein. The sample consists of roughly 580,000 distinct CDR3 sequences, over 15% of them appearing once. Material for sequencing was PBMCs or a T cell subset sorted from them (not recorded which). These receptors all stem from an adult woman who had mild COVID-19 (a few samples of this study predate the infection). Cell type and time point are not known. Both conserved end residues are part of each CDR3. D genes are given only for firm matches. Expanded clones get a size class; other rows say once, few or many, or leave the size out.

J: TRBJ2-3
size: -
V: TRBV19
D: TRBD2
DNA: TGTGCCAGTAGTAAGGCGGGAGCCGCAGATACGCAGTATTTT
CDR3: CASSKAGAADTQYF

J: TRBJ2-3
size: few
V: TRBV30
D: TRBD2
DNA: TGTGCCTGGACCACGGGACTAGCGGGAGCTGGAGATACGCAGTATTTT
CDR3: CAWTTGLAGAGDTQYF

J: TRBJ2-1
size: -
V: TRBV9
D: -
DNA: TGTGCCAGCAGCTCAGGACCGGGAAGGGGATTCAATGAGCAGTTCTTC
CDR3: CASSSGPGRGFNEQFF

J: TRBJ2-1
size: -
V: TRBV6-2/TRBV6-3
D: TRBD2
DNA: TGTGCCAGCAGTTACTCGAAAGTCCCTAGCGGGATGAAGGGGTTCTTC
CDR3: CASSYSKVPSGMKGFF

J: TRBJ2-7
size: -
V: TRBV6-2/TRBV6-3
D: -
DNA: TGTGCCAGCAGCCCCGACCCTCCAAGCTCCTACGAGCAGTACTTC
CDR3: CASSPDPPSSYEQYF

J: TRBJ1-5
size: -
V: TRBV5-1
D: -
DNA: TGCGCCAGCAGTCCGGATGGCAATCAGCCCCAGCATTTT
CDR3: CASSPDGNQPQHF

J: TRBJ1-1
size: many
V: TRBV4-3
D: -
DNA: TGCGCCAGCAGCCAAGATATGAACACTGAAGCTTTCTTT
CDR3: CASSQDMNTEAFF

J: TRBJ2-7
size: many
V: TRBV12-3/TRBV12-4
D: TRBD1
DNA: TGTGCCAGCAGTCAAGCGGGACAGGGGGCCTACGAGCAGTACTTC
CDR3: CASSQAGQGAYEQYF

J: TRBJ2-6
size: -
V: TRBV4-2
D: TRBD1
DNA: TGTGCCAGCAGCCAAGAGGACAGGGGGCTGGCTGGGGCCAACGTCCTGACTTTC
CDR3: CASSQEDRGLAGANVLTF

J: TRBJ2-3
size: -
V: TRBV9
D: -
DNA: TGTGCCAGCAGCGGAGACGTCGGCACAGATACGCAGTATTTT
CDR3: CASSGDVGTDTQYF

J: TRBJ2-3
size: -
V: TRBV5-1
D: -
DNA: TGCGCCAGCAGCTTGGAGCCAGGGACTCTTTTTGTGGATACGCAGTATTTT
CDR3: CASSLEPGTLFVDTQYF

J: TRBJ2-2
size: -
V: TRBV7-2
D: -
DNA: TGTGCCAGCAGCCAGGAACCCTATCTTTGGGTAGCGAAGAACACCGGGGAGCTGTTTTTT
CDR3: CASSQEPYLWVAKNTGELFF

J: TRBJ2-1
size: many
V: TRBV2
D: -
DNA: TGTGCCAGCAGTGATCGTTTCGCTAGCTCCTACAATGAGCAGTTCTTC
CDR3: CASSDRFASSYNEQFF

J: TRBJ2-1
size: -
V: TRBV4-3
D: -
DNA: TGCGCCAGCAGCCAAGATCAGCGCAATGAGCAGTTCTTC
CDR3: CASSQDQRNEQFF

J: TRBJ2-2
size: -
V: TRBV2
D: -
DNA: TGTGCCAGCAGTGAAGCGCTTCGGGGGGAGCTGTTTTTT
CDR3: CASSEALRGELFF

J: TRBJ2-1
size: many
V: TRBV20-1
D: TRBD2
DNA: TGCAGTGCTAGAGATTGGCGTAAACCGACTAGCGGGAAGTCCTACAATGAGCAGTTCTTC
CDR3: CSARDWRKPTSGKSYNEQFF

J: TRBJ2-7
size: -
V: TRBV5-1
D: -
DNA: TGCGCCAGCAGCCCGGACGGGAATAACGCCTACGAGCAGTACTTC
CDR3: CASSPDGNNAYEQYF

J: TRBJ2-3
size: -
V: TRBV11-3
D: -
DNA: TGTGCCAGCAGCCCCCGGGGCGCTCGGGGAGCAGATACGCAGTATTTT
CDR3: CASSPRGARGADTQYF

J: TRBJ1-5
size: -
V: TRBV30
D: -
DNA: TGTGCCTGGAGTGTCCCGACAGCAGATCAGCCCCAGCATTTT
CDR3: CAWSVPTADQPQHF

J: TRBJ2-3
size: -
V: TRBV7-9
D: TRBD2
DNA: TGTGCCAGCAGCGGAGCACCGACTAGCGGGAGTTCCACAGATACGCAGTATTTT
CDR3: CASSGAPTSGSSTDTQYF

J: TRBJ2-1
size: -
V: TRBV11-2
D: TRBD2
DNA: TGTGCCAGCAGCCCCCACACTAGCGGTACTGGGAATGAGCAGTTCTTC
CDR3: CASSPHTSGTGNEQFF

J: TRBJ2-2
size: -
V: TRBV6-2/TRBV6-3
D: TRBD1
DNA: TGTGCCAGCAGTTACTCGAGACAGGGGACCACCGGGGAGCTGTTTTTT
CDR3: CASSYSRQGTTGELFF

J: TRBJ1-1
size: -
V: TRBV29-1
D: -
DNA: TGCAGCGTTGGGGCGGAAGCTTTCTTT
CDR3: CSVGAEAFF

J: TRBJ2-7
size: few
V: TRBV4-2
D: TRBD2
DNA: TGTGCCAGCAGCCAAGAAGGCGGGGGGTATAAGTCGGAGCAGTACTTC
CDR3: CASSQEGGGYKSEQYF

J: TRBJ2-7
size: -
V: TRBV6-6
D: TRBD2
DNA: TGTGCCAGCAGCCTCAGGGAGGGAGTTTACGAGCAGTACTTC
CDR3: CASSLREGVYEQYF

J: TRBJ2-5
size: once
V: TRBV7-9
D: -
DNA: TGTGCCAGCAGTTTGCACAGGGGCGGGGGAGAGACCCAGTACTTC
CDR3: CASSLHRGGGETQYF

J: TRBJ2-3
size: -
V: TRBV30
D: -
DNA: TGTGCCTGGAGTGTACTAGCCTACACAGATACGCAGTATTTT
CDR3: CAWSVLAYTDTQYF

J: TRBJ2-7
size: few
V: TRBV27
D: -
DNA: TGTGCCAGCAGTTTAACTGGGGCTCACGAGCAGTACTTC
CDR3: CASSLTGAHEQYF

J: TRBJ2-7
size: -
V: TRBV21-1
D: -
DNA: TGTGCCAGCAGCAACATCCCGGGACTAGACCATTACGAGCAGTACTTC
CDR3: CASSNIPGLDHYEQYF

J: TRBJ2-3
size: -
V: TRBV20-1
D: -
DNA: TGCAGTGCTTTCGGACCGATAATTACTAGCACAGATACGCAGTATTTT
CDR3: CSAFGPIITSTDTQYF

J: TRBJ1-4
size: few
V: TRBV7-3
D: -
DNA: TGTGCCAGCAGCTCTGGGGGGCCAAATGAAAAACTGTTTTTT
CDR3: CASSSGGPNEKLFF

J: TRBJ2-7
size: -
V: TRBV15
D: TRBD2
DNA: TGTGCCACCAGCAGAGATGGGGAGGGCGTCCTGGCCTCCTACGAGCAGTACTTC
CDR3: CATSRDGEGVLASYEQYF

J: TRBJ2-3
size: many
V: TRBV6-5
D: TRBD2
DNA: TGTGCCAGCAGTCCCAATCCGCGGGGGGACACAGATACGCAGTATTTT
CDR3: CASSPNPRGDTDTQYF

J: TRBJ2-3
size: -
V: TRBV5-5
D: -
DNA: TGTGCCAGCAGCTGGCCCCAGGGAATTCTGACAGATACGCAGTATTTT
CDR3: CASSWPQGILTDTQYF

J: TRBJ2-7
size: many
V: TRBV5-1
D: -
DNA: TGCGCCAGCAGCCCGGATGGACAAACGGGCTACGAGCAGTACTTC
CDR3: CASSPDGQTGYEQYF

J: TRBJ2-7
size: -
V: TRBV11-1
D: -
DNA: TGTGCCAGCAGCTCCTCCTGGGCTACGAGTGAGCAGTACTTC
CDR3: CASSSSWATSEQYF

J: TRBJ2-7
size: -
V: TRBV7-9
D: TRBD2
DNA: TGTGCCAGCAGCTTAGGGACTAGCATCTGGGAGCAGTACTTC
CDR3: CASSLGTSIWEQYF

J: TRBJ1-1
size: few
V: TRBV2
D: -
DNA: TGTGCCAGCAGTGACGGGGACCGGAACACTGAAGCTTTCTTT
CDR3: CASSDGDRNTEAFF

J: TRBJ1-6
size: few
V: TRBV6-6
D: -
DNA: TGTGCCAGCAGGCGGGACTACAGGGATTCACCCCTCCACTTT
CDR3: CASRRDYRDSPLHF

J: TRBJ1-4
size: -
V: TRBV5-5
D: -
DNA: TGTGCCAGCAGCCTACGGGGGAAGCCTGCAACTAATGAAAAACTGTTTTTT
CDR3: CASSLRGKPATNEKLFF

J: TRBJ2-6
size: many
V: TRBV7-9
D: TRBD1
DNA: TGTGCCAGCAGCCAGCCGGGACAGGGGAAGGATGGGGCCAACGTCCTGACTTTC
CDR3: CASSQPGQGKDGANVLTF

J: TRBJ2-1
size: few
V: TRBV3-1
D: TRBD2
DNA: TGTGCCAGCAGCCTAGCGGGAGTATTCAATGAGCAGTTCTTC
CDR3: CASSLAGVFNEQFF

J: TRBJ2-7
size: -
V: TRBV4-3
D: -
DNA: TGCGCCAGCAGCCAACTACCCTCCATTGGGCTCTACCCCTACGAGCAGTACTTC
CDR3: CASSQLPSIGLYPYEQYF

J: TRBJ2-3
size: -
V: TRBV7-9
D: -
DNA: TGTGCCAGCAGCTTAGTGGTTAGCCCAGATACGCAGTATTTT
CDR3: CASSLVVSPDTQYF

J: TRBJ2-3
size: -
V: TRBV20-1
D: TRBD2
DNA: TGCAGTGCGAGATCGGCTCCGGGACTAGCGGGAGGGCGCGGGTATACGCAGTATTTT
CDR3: CSARSAPGLAGGRGYTQYF

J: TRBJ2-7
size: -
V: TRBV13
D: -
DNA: TGTGCCAGCAGCGGGGGGTCGGTTAAATCCTACGAGCAGTACTTC
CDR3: CASSGGSVKSYEQYF

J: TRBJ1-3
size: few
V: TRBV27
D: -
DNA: TGTGCCAGCAAAGGGGCTGGAAACACCATATATTTT
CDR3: CASKGAGNTIYF

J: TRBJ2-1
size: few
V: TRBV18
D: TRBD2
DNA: TGTGCCAGCTCACTCCCTTCTAGCGGGGGGTACAATGAGCAGTTCTTC
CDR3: CASSLPSSGGYNEQFF

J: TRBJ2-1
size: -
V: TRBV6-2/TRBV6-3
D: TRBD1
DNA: TGTGCCAGCGGAAAGGGGGCAGTCTCCTACAATGAGCAGTTCTTC
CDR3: CASGKGAVSYNEQFF

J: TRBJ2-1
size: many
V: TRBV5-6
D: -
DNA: TGTGCCAGCAGCTTCGGACTGTACAATGAGCAGTTCTTC
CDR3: CASSFGLYNEQFF

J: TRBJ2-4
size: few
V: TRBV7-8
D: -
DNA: TGTGCCAGCAGCTTTCTCGCGGGCCAAACCTTGCGAAACATTCAGTACTTC
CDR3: CASSFLAGQTLRNIQYF

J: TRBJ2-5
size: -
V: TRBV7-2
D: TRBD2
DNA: TGTGCCAGCAGCTTAAAGACTAGCGGGAGACGAGAGACCCAGTACTTC
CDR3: CASSLKTSGRRETQYF

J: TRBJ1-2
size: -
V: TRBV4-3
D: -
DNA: TGCGCCAGCAGCCAAGATCTGCAGGGTGGTGGCTACACCTTC
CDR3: CASSQDLQGGGYTF

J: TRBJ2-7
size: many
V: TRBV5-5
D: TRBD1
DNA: TGTGCCAGCAGCTCAACCGGGACAGGGGGCAAGAAGGCCTACGAGCAGTACTTC
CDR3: CASSSTGTGGKKAYEQYF